This T cell receptor (beta chain) was identified during a study of OX40 agonist ivuxolimab in advanced cancers. At the level of the whole study: Ivuxolimab, which targeted the costimulatory receptor OX40 (CD134), was an agonistic, fully human IgG2 monoclonal antibody. Intravenous ivuxolimab was administered to patients every 2 weeks at six dose levels: 0.01, 0.1, 0.3, 1.5, 3 and 10 mg/kg. Of the roughly 52 dose-escalation patients, hepatocellular carcinoma was present in approximately 20, melanoma in roughly 15, renal cell carcinoma in 9 and head and neck cancer in 9. The dose-escalation cohort was about 83% male with a mean age of around 64 years, ranging from about 23 to 85. Patients were allowed to have had prior anti-PD-1, anti-PD-L1 or anti-CTLA-4 therapy, and 30% to 40% of the dose-escalation patients had previously received checkpoint inhibitors. Partial responses occurred in three dose-escalation patients: two with cutaneous melanoma and one with hepatocellular carcinoma. Peripheral TCRbeta sequencing aimed to test whether ivuxolimab altered TCR sequence diversity and caused clonal T-cell expansion. The monotherapy dose-escalation portion (N = 52 patients) of the phase I ivuxolimab trial is reported in the paper. Results and caveats for the whole study, not just this receptor: Low levels of normalized T-cell clonal expansion were also seen in some nonresponding patients. After ivuxolimab, CD8+ T cells had more expanded clones than CD4+ T cells on average. In partial responders in the 0.1-3.0 mg/kg groups, normalized peripheral clonal expansion was found to be among the lowest, especially among CD8+ T cells. At doses from 0.1 to 3.0 mg/kg, clonal expansion was seen in both CD4+ and CD8+ blood T cells between baseline and week 6. Antigen specificity was not determined for the clonally expanded peripheral T cells.

This clone turned up a few times. Its antigen is unknown. The record has no base qualities; no much larger clone is one base away. To sequence the TCRbeta CDR3 region, genomic DNA was isolated from the sorted cells. TCRbeta CDR3 regions were sequenced using the immunoSEQ Assay. TCRdb obtained this table from immuneACCESS and retained in-frame rearrangements with V and J assigned. These tables miss some clones; where compared with another copy, unresolved V genes account for less than half of the shortfall, and the remainder is unexplained. For this sample there are about 10,000 clones; about four fifths appear just once. About 40% of the sample is taken by the ten largest. The CDR3 runs 9 amino acids, cysteine and phenylalanine included. The retained sequence is limited to the CDR3, 27 bases, with the frame set at the first base. As encoded in the germline V gene, CDR1 is SQVTM while CDR2 is ANQGSEA. Trimming at the junction amounts to 7 bases on V and 10 bases on J, and the germline ends lie 10 bases apart.

The trial excluded patients who had a history of autoimmune disease or were on systemic immunosuppression. Peripheral blood for TCR sequencing was collected from all dose cohorts at baseline, on cycle 4 day 1, and on cycle 7 day 1. Samples came from an open-label, multicenter, first-in-human phase I dose-escalation trial of ivuxolimab. Adults with locally advanced or metastatic melanoma, renal cell carcinoma, hepatocellular carcinoma or head and neck squamous cell carcinoma were enrolled in the trial. Before TCR sequencing, CD4+ and CD8+ T cells were separately sorted from peripheral blood. The specimen was CD4+ or CD8+ T cells sorted from blood, collected in a trial of the OX40 agonist ivuxolimab. This sequence uses TRBV29-1 and TRBJ1-1; TRBD1 is a weak D gene call, 5 bases matching. This TCR was sampled from an adult with an advanced solid tumor such as melanoma, head and neck, liver or kidney cancer. CDR3 protein: CSDSRAAFF. The nucleotide sequence reads TGCAGCGACTCCAGGGCAGCTTTCTTT. Reference TRBV29-1 and TRBJ1-1 proteins supply the regions before and after the CDR3; the full variable domain is: SAVISQKPSRDICQRGTSLTIQCQVDSQVTMMFWYRQQPGQSLTLIATANQGSEATYESGFVIDKFPISRPNLTFSTLTVSNMSPEDSSIYLCSDSRAAFFGQGTRLTVV.